This TCR beta chain was profiled in a study of stem cell transplantation in POMP-related autoinflammatory disease. Only in-frame clones appear in the TCRdb table, and some are missing; sequencing was by immunoSEQ multiplex PCR. The top ten hold 2.5% of the sample, which has tens of thousands of clones, 82% seen once. V gave up 4 bases and J gave up 0 bases, with 26 bases separating them. This CDR3 comprises 20 residues. CDR1 is SGDLS, CDR2 YYNGEE, per germline. This clonotype was sampled from a human donor with POMP-related autoinflammation and immune dysregulation (PRAID). This sequence joins TRBV9 and TRBJ1-5, with D possibly matching TRBD1 (6 bases). Material: CD4+ T cells from PBMCs, obtained before stem cell transplantation. This CDR3 is CASSPSQASQGHISNQPQHF. The CDR3 nucleotides are TGTGCCAGCAGCCCTAGCCAAGCGTCCCAGGGGCATATTAGCAATCAGCCCCAGCATTTT. Using reference TRBV9 and TRBJ1-5 for the parts outside the CDR3, the full variable domain is DSGVTQTPKHLITATGQRVTLRCSPRSGDLSVYWYQQSLDQGLQFLIQYYNGEERAKGNILERFSAQQFPDLHSELNLSSLELGDSALYFCASSPSQASQGHISNQPQHFGDGTRLSIL.